A selection of T cell receptor beta chains follows, all from one sample in a study of spatial heterogeneity in lung cancer. TCRdb recomputed calls from the 5' RACE reads with MiXCR, one row per CDR3 protein. The sample lists over 95,000 distinct CDR3 sequences, 10% to 12% occurring once. Sequenced material: PBMCs, taken at follow-up. These receptors all stem from a female donor with early-stage non-small cell lung cancer. Both conserved end residues are part of each CDR3. Each record gives: V gene, CDR3 protein.

V gene: TRBV28; CDR3 protein: CASSSTTLGGQYF
V gene: TRBV6-2/TRBV6-3; CDR3 protein: CASSYLGTSGRRTNEQFF
V gene: TRBV19; CDR3 protein: CASSRGTLFQETQYF
V gene: TRBV2; CDR3 protein: CASSEEQGNSPLHF
V gene: TRBV7-2; CDR3 protein: CASSSGTRSNTQYF
V gene: TRBV28; CDR3 protein: CASSSPGQIRAEQYF
V gene: TRBV20-1; CDR3 protein: CSAFRATEAFF
V gene: TRBV11-2; CDR3 protein: CASSLAPSGRVVETDTQYF
V gene: TRBV2; CDR3 protein: CASSVGVGAFF
V gene: TRBV5-1; CDR3 protein: CASSLDRPRHSNQPQHF
V gene: TRBV29-1; CDR3 protein: CSAGLLRAEQFF